This T cell receptor (beta chain) appears in the sequencing data of a study of PD-L1 blockade in urothelial cancer. Overall study: Bladder-origin urothelial cancer in males covered about 85% of the 29 patients. In terms of prior chemotherapy, patients had received 0 to 3 regimens.

Sequencing used immunoSEQ multiplex PCR; TCRdb keeps in-frame clones, though not all of them. The sample shows approximately 15,000 clones, 87% of them seen only once. Patients in the study were battling locally advanced or metastatic urothelial carcinoma. There were between 1 and 8 samples from each patient, taken pretreatment and on-treatment. Trimming left V 6 bases short and J 6 bases short, with 23 bases between. Germline CDR1 SGHDN, CDR2 FVKESK. The CDR3 contains 17 residues. The sequences come from PBMCs, collected around atezolizumab (anti-PD-L1) treatment. This rearrangement joins TRBV14 to TRBJ2-2; D possibly corresponds to TRBD1 (6 bases). The sequence was obtained from a man over 45 with urothelial cancer. The CDR3 loop reads CASRVIEDSKGSGELFF. The CDR3 DNA reads as TGTGCCAGCAGGGTAATAGAGGACAGTAAGGGGTCCGGGGAGCTGTTTTTT.